A single sample gave rise to the 27 T cell receptor beta chains below, sequenced in a study of cytomegalovirus exposure and HLA in healthy donors (TCRdb year 2017). Libraries were constructed by the immunoSEQ multiplex PCR assay. TCRdb re-hosts the immuneACCESS table, in-frame sequences only. Its copies lack some clones; in the studies checked, an unresolved V gene accounts for under half of them, and the cause for the rest is not known. The sample data list around 400,000 clones, and 86% of these were observed just once. The biggest ten clones account for roughly 0.82% of the sample. Sequenced sample: PBMCs. The receptor set was obtained from a woman between 18 and 30 years old in good health and CMV-seronegative.

The rearrangement joins TRBV6-1 to TRBJ1-6; TRBD1 is a possible D gene (6 bases). Trimming pared 2 bases from V and 6 bases from J, leaving 11 bases between. Germline assignment: CDR1 MNHNS and CDR2 SASEGT. CDR3 length equals 15 residues. CDR3 sequence: CASSESAGANSPLHF. DNA for the CDR3: TGTGCCAGCAGTGAAAGTGCAGGGGCTAATTCACCCCTCCACTTT.

This rearrangement joins TRBV14 to TRBJ2-1; D may be TRBD1 (6 bases). With 3 bases removed from V and 9 bases from J, the gap between germline ends came to 21 bases. The germline CDR1 and CDR2 sequences are SGHDN and FVKESK. The CDR3 has 16 amino acids. The CDR3 spells CASSHLDVPQGGEQFF. DNA of the CDR3: TGTGCCAGCAGCCACCTTGACGTACCCCAAGGGGGTGAGCAGTTCTTC.

The chain recombines TRBV11-3 with TRBJ1-3, with D hard to call. The V gene's germline CDR1 is SGHNT and CDR2 YENEEA. V lost 4 bases and J 0 bases, leaving 13 bases between the germline ends. The CDR3 is 16 amino acids. CDR3 protein: CASSSKEGVSGNTIYF. CDR3 nucleotides: TGTGCCAGCAGCTCGAAAGAGGGTGTCTCTGGAAACACCATATATTTT.

This clone was seen only once. The genes are TRBV5-8 and TRBJ1-2, with 7 positions matching TRBD1. The V gene end was trimmed by 0 bases and the J gene end by 0 bases; junction bases not matched to a gene: 11. The CDR3 is 18 amino acids. The germline gives CDR1 SGHTS, CDR2 YDEGEE. CDR3 DNA: TGTGCCAGCAGCTTGGTCCTACGGGGCAGGGGGTCTAACTATGGCTACACCTTC. It specifies CASSLVLRGRGSNYGYTF.

This chain links TRBV6-1 with TRBJ1-2; no definite D call. Germline values: CDR1 MNHNS, CDR2 SASEGT. The V end lost 9 bases, the J end lost 2 bases, and 13 bases lay between the germline ends. CDR3 length: 13 amino acids. The CDR3 nucleotides read TGTGCCAGTCGGAGCGATTCAAACTATGGCTACACCTTC. This sequence encodes CASRSDSNYGYTF.

The chain links TRBV30 to TRBJ1-3, with a tentative D call TRBD1 (5 bases). The CDR3 is made up of 14 amino acids. The V gene's germline CDR1 is GTSNPN and CDR2 SVGIG (reference sequence). Trimming took 4 bases from V and 2 from J, leaving 12 bases between them. CDR3 nucleotides: TGTGCCTGGAAAGCGGGGGATGCTGGAAACACCATATATTTT. Residues: CAWKAGDAGNTIYF.

This clone turned up a few times. This sequence joins TRBV28 and TRBJ2-1; possibly TRBD2 for D (7 bases). Germline V gives CDR1 MDHEN, CDR2 SYDVKM. V lost 8 bases and J lost 14, with 22 bases in between. This CDR3 is built from 13 residues. DNA for the CDR3: TGTGCCAGCTCCACCCGGGACTACAGGGTGGAGTTCTTC. Residues: CASSTRDYRVEFF. Based on the CDR3 plus reference TRBV28 and TRBJ2-1, the full variable domain is DVKVTQSSRYLVKRTGEKVFLECVQDMDHENMFWYRQDPGLGLRLIYFSYDVKMKEKGDIPEGYSVSREKKERFSLILESASTNQTSMYLCASSTRDYRVEFFGPGTRLTVL.

The chain combines TRBV10-3 with TRBJ2-6; D may be TRBD2 (6 bases). Germline V lookup: CDR1 ENHRY, CDR2 SYGVKD. V shed 5 bases and J shed 1 base, with 12 bases lying between them. This CDR3 spans 16 amino acids. In DNA form, the CDR3 reads TGTGCCATCAGTTTCGGGGGTGGATCTGGGGCCAACGTCCTGACTTTC. Its protein is CAISFGGGSGANVLTF.

V gene TRBV7-9 combines with J gene TRBJ1-5; 8 bases line up with TRBD1. The CDR3 has 15 residues. The ends lost 1 base at V and 11 bases at J; junction bases unmatched: 10. Germline-derived CDR1 and CDR2 are SEHNR and FQNEAQ (reference sequence). CDR3 in DNA: TGTGCCAGCAGCTTAGTTGAGGCAGGGGGCGCGACCCAGCATTTT. Translation: CASSLVEAGGATQHF.

V usage is TRBV6-5 and J usage is TRBJ2-3; 12 positions match TRBD2. The trim removed 6 bases at V and 5 bases at J, leaving 6 bases unmatched. Germline values: CDR1 MNHEY, CDR2 SVGAGI. The CDR3 sequence is 15 residues long. This CDR3 is CASSPTSGREDTQYF. DNA for the CDR3: TGTGCCAGCAGCCCGACTAGCGGGAGAGAAGATACGCAGTATTTT.

The chain employs TRBV6-5 and TRBJ2-7; 7 bases align to TRBD2. V dropped 6 bases and J dropped 4; count of bases not matched to a gene: 12. The germline CDR1 and CDR2 sequences are MNHEY and SVGAGI. The CDR3 has 15 residues. The CDR3 coding sequence is TGTGCCAGCAGGACCGACCGGGACTACCCGTACGAGCAGTACTTC. Its translation is CASRTDRDYPYEQYF.

The J gene is TRBJ2-3, the V gene TRBV7-3; a weak D match, TRBD1 (6 bases). Germline CDR1 reads SGHTA; CDR2 reads FQGTGA. The V gene lost 4 bases and the J gene lost 1 base, with 9 bases spanning the gap. CDR3 length: 14 residues. CDR3 amino acids: CASSSRQGTDTQYF. Here the CDR3 DNA reads TGTGCCAGCAGCTCCCGACAGGGCACAGATACGCAGTATTTT.

The V call is TRBV28, the J call TRBJ1-2; 7 bases agree with TRBD1. This CDR3 region has 14 residues. CDR1 MDHEN and CDR2 SYDVKM come from the germline V gene. V was clipped by 6 bases and J by 8 bases; unmatched bases: 12. CDR3 sequence reads: CASRGGLTGYGYTF. DNA of the CDR3: TGTGCCAGCAGAGGGGGGTTGACAGGGTACGGCTACACCTTC.

This rearrangement joins TRBV30 to TRBJ2-5, with TRBD2 identical over 9 bases. This CDR3 region has 15 residues. Germline assignment: CDR1 GTSNPN and CDR2 SVGIG (reference sequence). The V and J ends lost 0 bases and 9 bases, in that order; junction bases with no gene match: 11. The CDR3 protein is CAWSVSTSGFMPQYF. The CDR3 bases are TGTGCCTGGAGTGTTTCGACTAGCGGATTCATGCCCCAGTACTTC.

The gene calls are TRBV7-9 and TRBJ2-4, with 13 bases that match TRBD2. The germline gives CDR1 SEHNR, CDR2 FQNEAQ (reference sequence). V dropped 5 bases and J dropped 7; count of bases not matched to a gene: 8. The CDR3 is 16 amino acids. CDR3 sequence reads: CASSTTSGRAWNIQYF. The DNA of the CDR3 is TGTGCCAGCAGCACAACTAGCGGGAGGGCGTGGAACATTCAGTACTTC. Using reference TRBV7-9 and TRBJ2-4 for the parts outside the CDR3, the full variable domain is DTGVSQNPRHKITKRGQNVTFRCDPISEHNRLYWYRQTLGQGPEFLTYFQNEAQLEKSRLLSDRFSAERPKGSFSTLEIQRTEQGDSAMYLCASSTTSGRAWNIQYFGAGTRLSVL.

The chain carries TRBV9 and TRBJ1-2; D is ambiguous. Germline CDR1 SGDLS, CDR2 YYNGEE. The CDR3 is made up of 14 amino acids. V lost 0 bases and J lost 4, with 10 bases in between. CDR3 protein: CASSVDWASYGYTF. In nucleotides, the CDR3 is TGTGCCAGCAGCGTAGATTGGGCGTCCTATGGCTACACCTTC. Full variable domain (missing parts from reference TRBV9 and TRBJ1-2): DSGVTQTPKHLITATGQRVTLRCSPRSGDLSVYWYQQSLDQGLQFLIQYYNGEERAKGNILERFSAQQFPDLHSELNLSSLELGDSALYFCASSVDWASYGYTFGSGTRLTVV.

As for this clone: A read error may account for a junction end that differs from germline. This sample also contains other DNA sequences that code for the same CDR3. The chain combines TRBV30 with TRBJ2-1; D unresolved. This CDR3 is 14 amino acids long. The germline gives CDR1 GTSNPN, CDR2 SVGIG (reference sequence). This CDR3 is CACGGALQYNEQFF. The CDR3 DNA follows: TGTGCCTGTGGCGGCGCATTGCAATACAATGAACAGTTCTTC.

In its sample, this clone was seen once. This chain links TRBV27 with TRBJ2-3; D remains unclear. The CDR3 sequence is 12 residues long. V lost 5 bases, J lost 0 bases, and 3 bases lay in between. CDR1 and CDR2 from the germline V gene are MNHEY and SMNVEV (reference sequence). CDR3 DNA: TGTGCCAGCAGTCTGAGCACAGATACGCAGTATTTT. Translated: CASSLSTDTQYF.

The rearrangement links TRBV7-9 to TRBJ2-2, with 7 bases lining up with TRBD1. Trimming at V came to 5 bases and at J to 3 bases, leaving 3 bases not matched to a gene. The length of the CDR3 is 14 residues. The germline CDR1 and CDR2 sequences are SEHNR and FQNEAQ (reference sequence). CDR3 protein: CASSDGTDTGELFF. CDR3 in DNA: TGTGCCAGCAGCGACGGGACAGACACCGGGGAGCTGTTTTTT.

The CDR3 is CASSADRGENQPQHF. The CDR3 region has the DNA TGTGCCAGTAGTGCCGACAGGGGCGAAAATCAGCCCCAGCATTTT. This chain connects TRBV19 to TRBJ1-5, with 8 bases aligning to TRBD1. This CDR3 contains 15 residues. Trimming at V came to 5 bases and at J to 4 bases, leaving 7 bases not matched to a gene. Germline CDR1 is LNHDA and CDR2 is SQIVND (reference sequence).

The rearrangement uses TRBV28 and TRBJ1-1; unclear D gene. V lost 6 bases and J lost 0, with 14 bases in between. Germline loops: CDR1 MDHEN, CDR2 SYDVKM. This CDR3 contains 15 residues. The CDR3 here is CASRYSQAMNTEAFF. The CDR3 DNA follows: TGTGCCAGCAGATATTCCCAGGCCATGAACACTGAAGCTTTCTTT.

This clone was seen just once. V usage is TRBV28 and J usage is TRBJ2-5, with TRBD1 identical over 7 bases. Germline assignment: CDR1 MDHEN and CDR2 SYDVKM. There are 14 residues in the CDR3. Trimming removed 6 bases from V and 3 bases from J; junction bases left unmatched: 7. The CDR3 here is CASSQWDRKETQYF. The CDR3, as DNA: TGTGCCAGCAGCCAGTGGGACAGAAAAGAGACCCAGTACTTC.

The sample holds one count of this clone. The chain carries TRBV6-1 and TRBJ2-7; tentatively, D is TRBD2 (6 bases). The germline gives CDR1 MNHNS, CDR2 SASEGT. This CDR3 is 15 amino acids long. The V end lost 0 bases, the J end lost 4 bases, and 13 bases lay between the germline ends. This chain's CDR3 is CASSEADAGGYEQYF. The CDR3 bases are TGTGCCAGCAGTGAAGCGGACGCCGGGGGTTACGAGCAGTACTTC.

The chain has TRBV9 and TRBJ2-3; possibly TRBD2 for D (6 bases). V gave up 3 bases and J gave up 2 bases, with 13 bases separating them. The CDR3 sequence is 15 residues long. Germline values: CDR1 SGDLS, CDR2 YYNGEE. In DNA form, the CDR3 reads TGTGCCAGCAGCGCGGAGGGTAGCCTCACAGATACGCAGTATTTT. Protein: CASSAEGSLTDTQYF.

This chain uses TRBV5-1 with TRBJ2-3; a possible D gene is TRBD1 (6 bases). Between the trimmed V and J ends, which lost 0 bases and 2 bases, there was a span of 13 bases. The CDR3 consists of 16 residues. The germline V gene has CDR1 SGHRS and CDR2 YFSETQ. CDR3 coding DNA: TGCGCCAGCAGCTTGGAAGGACAGAGATTCACAGATACGCAGTATTTT. Translated: CASSLEGQRFTDTQYF.

The CDR3 here is CASSFLIAGGIQPQHF. The CDR3 DNA follows: TGTGCCAGCAGTTTTCTTATAGCAGGGGGGATTCAGCCCCAGCATTTT. J is TRBJ1-5 and V is TRBV28; 7 bases map to TRBD1. Germline V gene lookup returns CDR1 MDHEN and CDR2 SYDVKM. This CDR3 spans 16 amino acids. V dropped 3 bases and J dropped 6; count of bases not matched to a gene: 11. The whole variable domain, filled in from reference TRBV28 and TRBJ1-5, reads DVKVTQSSRYLVKRTGEKVFLECVQDMDHENMFWYRQDPGLGLRLIYFSYDVKMKEKGDIPEGYSVSREKKERFSLILESASTNQTSMYLCASSFLIAGGIQPQHFGDGTRLSIL.

For this clone: This sample also contains other DNA sequences that code for the same CDR3. The chain recombines TRBV30 with TRBJ1-5; D is perhaps TRBD1 (5 bases). V was trimmed by 1 base and J by 4 bases, leaving 8 bases between them. CDR1 is GTSNPN and CDR2 is SVGIG in the germline V gene (reference sequence). The CDR3 sequence is 13 residues long. The CDR3 DNA follows: TGTGCCTGGAGTGGGGGCGGAAATCAGCCCCAGCATTTT. Its protein is CAWSGGGNQPQHF.